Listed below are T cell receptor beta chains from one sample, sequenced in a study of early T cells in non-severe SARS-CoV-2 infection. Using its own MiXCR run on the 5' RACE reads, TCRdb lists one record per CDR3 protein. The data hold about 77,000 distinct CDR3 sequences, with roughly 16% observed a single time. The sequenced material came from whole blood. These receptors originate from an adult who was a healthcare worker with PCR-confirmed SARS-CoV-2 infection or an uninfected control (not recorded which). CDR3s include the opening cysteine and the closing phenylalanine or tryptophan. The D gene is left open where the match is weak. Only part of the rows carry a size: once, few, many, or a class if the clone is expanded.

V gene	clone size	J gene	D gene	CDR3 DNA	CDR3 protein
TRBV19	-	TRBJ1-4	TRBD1	TGTGCCAGTAGTATTCAGGGGGCTGGAGAAAAACTGTTTTTT	CASSIQGAGEKLFF
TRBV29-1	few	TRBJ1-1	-	TGCAGCGTCGGGACTTCCTCGAACACTGAAGCTTTCTTT	CSVGTSSNTEAFF
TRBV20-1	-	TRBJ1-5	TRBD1	TGCAGTGCTAGCCTCCGACAGGGTGGCAATCAGCCCCAGCATTTT	CSASLRQGGNQPQHF
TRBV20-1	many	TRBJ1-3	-	TGCAGTGCTGGGGGGTTTTCCTCTGGAAACACCATATATTTT	CSAGGFSSGNTIYF
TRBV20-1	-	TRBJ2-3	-	TGCAGTGCTAGAGAGGCTCCAGCGGGCAACACAGATACGCAGTATTTT	CSAREAPAGNTDTQYF
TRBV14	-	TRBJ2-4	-	TGTGCCAGCAGCCAAGATTCGGGGACTTTAGCCAAAAACATTCAGTACTTC	CASSQDSGTLAKNIQYF
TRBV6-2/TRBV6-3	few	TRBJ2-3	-	TGTGCCAGAGCTAAGGGATGGGGTCTGACAGATACGCAGTATTTT	CARAKGWGLTDTQYF
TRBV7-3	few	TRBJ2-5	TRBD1	TGTGCCAGCAGCTTAACAGGGGGCCAGGAGACCCAGTACTTC	CASSLTGGQETQYF
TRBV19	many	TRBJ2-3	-	TGTGCCAGTAGTATAGGGGGCGGTAGCACAGATACGCAGTATTTT	CASSIGGGSTDTQYF
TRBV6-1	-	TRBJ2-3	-	TGTGCCAGCAGTGAGCGACAGGAAAGCACAGATACGCAGTATTTT	CASSERQESTDTQYF
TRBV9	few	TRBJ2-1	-	TGTGCCAGCAGCGTAGGAGACAGTCACAATGAGCAGTTCTTC	CASSVGDSHNEQFF
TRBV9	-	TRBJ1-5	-	TGTGCCAGCAGCGTAGACGGGGGCAATCAGCCCCAGCATTTT	CASSVDGGNQPQHF